The 3 T cell receptor beta chains reported below all come from one sample, sequenced in a study of cytomegalovirus exposure and HLA in healthy donors. Repertoires were generated with immunoSEQ multiplex PCR, while TCRdb's copy carries only in-frame clones and drops some. The sample has around 140,000 clones; about 88% are singletons. The sequenced material came from PBMCs. The receptor source for this set is a man aged 18 to 29 in good health and CMV-seropositive.

The V call is TRBV7-2, the J call TRBJ2-1; D remains unclear. V dropped 3 bases and J dropped 9 bases, with 12 bases sitting between them. CDR3 length: 13 residues. Germline CDR1 SGHTA, CDR2 FQGNSA. Here the CDR3 reads CASSFTPVVEQFF. In nucleotides, the CDR3 is TGTGCCAGCAGCTTCACCCCAGTCGTTGAGCAGTTCTTC.

The gene calls are TRBV2 and TRBJ2-7; D not certain. This CDR3 spans 11 amino acids. Trimming shortened V by 3 bases and J by 5 bases, and 5 bases separated the two germline ends. Germline loops: CDR1 SNHLY, CDR2 FYNNEI. DNA of the CDR3: TGTGCCAGCAGTGACCCGGACGAGCAGTACTTC. Translated, it gives CASSDPDEQYF.

V gene TRBV11-2 combines with J gene TRBJ2-1; 7 bases are a match to TRBD1. Looked up from germline, CDR1 is SGHAT and CDR2 is FQNNGV. The CDR3 covers 14 residues. V lost 4 bases to trimming and J lost 7 bases; unmatched junction nucleotides: 7. This chain's CDR3 is CASSSNRQGNEQFF. CDR3 coding DNA: TGTGCCAGCAGCTCGAATCGACAGGGAAATGAGCAGTTCTTC.